Below, 19 T cell receptor beta chains from the same sample are listed, as sequenced in a study of shared clonotypes between healthy human individuals. Only in-frame clones appear in the TCRdb table, and some are missing; sequencing was by immunoSEQ multiplex PCR. Seen here are about 2.2 million clones, approximately 92% observed once, and the top ten hold 1.5% to 2%. CD45RO-negative, CCR7-selected cells formed the naive CD8 fraction, which excluded terminally differentiated effector memory CD45RA+ cells. Sequenced sample: naive CD8+ T cells from PBMCs. The origin of the receptors is a man younger than 35 in good health. Some clones in this sample may be carry-over from other donors' samples.

Turning to this clone: The junction differs from germline at one of its ends, possibly a read error. The chain is built from TRBV5-8 and TRBJ1-2; D not certain. The CDR3 has 10 residues. Germline V gene sequence: CDR1 SGHTS, CDR2 YDEGEE. As DNA, the CDR3 is TGTGCCAGCAGCTCTCGGAACAACCTTTGG. The encoded protein is CASSSRNNLW. The full variable domain, completed using reference TRBV5-8 and TRBJ1-2, is EAGVTQSPTHLIKTRGQQATLRCSPISGHTSVYWYQQALGLGLQFLLWYDEGEERNRGNFPPRFSGRQFPNYSSELNVNALELEDSALYLCASSSRNNLWGSGTRLTVV.

This sequence joins TRBV7-9 and TRBJ2-2; no clear D gene. This CDR3 comprises 14 residues. The ends were cut back, 1 base at V and 7 bases at J, with 10 bases in the middle. Germline lookup yields CDR1 SEHNR and CDR2 FQNEAQ (reference sequence). The CDR3 reads CASSLVRAGGELFF. The CDR3 DNA sequence: TGTGCCAGCAGCTTAGTTAGGGCCGGCGGGGAGCTGTTTTTT.

The chain links TRBV7-6 to TRBJ1-3; 8 nucleotides line up with TRBD1. V shed 5 bases, J shed 4 bases, and the junction held 10 bases outside the gene matches. From germline, CDR1 is SGHVS and CDR2 FNYEAQ. The CDR3 length is 16 residues. Here the CDR3 DNA reads TGTGCCAGCAGCCTTACCCCGACAGGGGTCGGAAACACCATATATTTT. Its translation: CASSLTPTGVGNTIYF.

V usage is TRBV27 and J usage is TRBJ1-5, with D hard to call. The ends were cut back, 5 bases at V and 3 bases at J, with 8 bases in the middle. Germline assignment: CDR1 MNHEY and CDR2 SMNVEV (reference sequence). The CDR3 spans 13 residues. The DNA of the CDR3 is TGTGCCAGCAGTCAGATATACAATCAGCCCCAGCATTTT. The encoded protein is CASSQIYNQPQHF.

A single count supports this clone. In DNA, the CDR3 is TGTGCCAGCAGTCCCACTGGGATCCCTGAAGCTTTCTTT. Its protein is CASSPTGIPEAFF. The V gene is TRBV27, the J gene TRBJ1-1, with D uncertain. The CDR3 sequence is 13 residues long. Trimming left V 5 bases short and J 6 bases short, with 13 bases between. CDR1 MNHEY and CDR2 SMNVEV come from the germline V gene (reference sequence).

The chain employs TRBV5-1 and TRBJ2-7; 7 bases agree with TRBD2. This CDR3 comprises 15 residues. Per the germline V gene, CDR1 is SGHRS and CDR2 is YFSETQ. The ends lost 3 bases at V and 4 bases at J; junction bases unmatched: 10. Here the CDR3 DNA reads TGCGCCAGCAGCTGGGGTCAGGGAGGGCCTTACGAGCAGTACTTC. Translating gives CASSWGQGGPYEQYF.

To note about this clone: Distinct nucleotide sequences in the sample also encode this CDR3. The chain couples TRBV27 to TRBJ1-1; D is perhaps TRBD1 (5 bases). V was cut by 2 bases and J by 4 bases, with 8 bases left in between. In germline, CDR1 is MNHEY, CDR2 SMNVEV (reference sequence). The CDR3 totals 13 residues. This CDR3 reads CASSLGRATEAFF. CDR3 nucleotides: TGTGCCAGCAGTTTAGGCAGGGCCACTGAAGCTTTCTTT.

This clone is a singleton in its sample. This rearrangement joins TRBV5-1 to TRBJ2-3, with a weak D call TRBD2 (7 bases). CDR1 is SGHRS and CDR2 is YFSETQ in the germline V gene. V dropped 0 bases and J dropped 4 bases, with 15 bases sitting between them. The CDR3 covers 16 residues. CDR3 loop: CASSLARSGGPDTQYF. The DNA for the CDR3 is TGCGCCAGCAGCTTGGCCAGATCGGGGGGCCCAGATACGCAGTATTTT.

CDR3 sequence: CASSSRRLAGGHYEQYF. The CDR3 nucleotides are TGTGCCAGCAGCTCTCGGCGGCTAGCGGGAGGCCACTACGAGCAGTACTTC. V is TRBV7-8 and J is TRBJ2-7; 11 nucleotides match TRBD2. The CDR3 is made up of 17 amino acids. Germline V gives CDR1 SGHVS, CDR2 FQNEAQ. V dropped 4 bases and J dropped 3; count of bases not matched to a gene: 11. Complete variable domain (other parts from reference TRBV7-8 and TRBJ2-7): GAGVSQSPRYKVAKRGQDVALRCDPISGHVSLFWYQQALGQGPEFLTYFQNEAQLDKSGLPSDRFFAERPEGSVSTLKIQRTQQEDSAVYLCASSSRRLAGGHYEQYFGPGTRLTVT.

This rearrangement joins TRBV28 to TRBJ1-3; no firm D call. Trimming shortened V by 5 bases and J by 4 bases, and 12 bases separated the two germline ends. This CDR3 contains 14 residues. The germline V gene has CDR1 MDHEN and CDR2 SYDVKM. The CDR3 nucleotides read TGTGCCAGCAGTCGCGGGCACGGCGGAAACACCATATATTTT. Its protein is CASSRGHGGNTIYF.

This chain connects TRBV27 to TRBJ2-7; D might be TRBD2 (6 bases). This CDR3 region has 15 residues. V lost 2 bases to trimming and J lost 0 bases, with 11 bases between them. Germline V gene lookup returns CDR1 MNHEY and CDR2 SMNVEV (reference sequence). As DNA, the CDR3 is TGTGCCAGCAGTTTAGTTGGCGGGACCTCCTACGAGCAGTACTTC. Encoded protein: CASSLVGGTSYEQYF.

About this clone itself: At the DNA level, this CDR3 is encoded by other sequences in the same sample as well. The chain links TRBV30 to TRBJ2-7; D gene uncertain. The V end lost 0 bases, the J end lost 6 bases, and 6 bases lay between the germline ends. The CDR3 totals 11 residues. Germline CDR1 GTSNPN, CDR2 SVGIG (reference sequence). DNA of the CDR3: TGTGCCTGGAGTGTAGGCGTCGAGCAGTACTTC. Amino acids: CAWSVGVEQYF.

The DNA of the CDR3 is TGTGCCAGCAGCTACCAGCGGGGGGCCTACGAGCAGTACTTC. Protein sequence: CASSYQRGAYEQYF. This rearrangement joins TRBV11-2 to TRBJ2-7; 9 bases align to TRBD2. The V and J ends lost 4 bases and 2 bases, in that order; junction bases with no gene match: 3. From germline, CDR1 is SGHAT and CDR2 FQNNGV. The CDR3 is 14 amino acids.

The chain links TRBV4-2 to TRBJ1-5; D is unresolved. The V gene's germline CDR1 is LGHNA and CDR2 YNFKEQ. The V gene lost 4 bases and the J gene lost 7 bases, with 11 bases spanning the gap. The CDR3 is made up of 13 amino acids. The DNA for the CDR3 is TGTGCCAGCAGCCTGGAAGTCGACCAGCCCCAGCATTTT. Translating it yields CASSLEVDQPQHF.

The CDR3 DNA follows: TGCAGCGTTGAAGAGCCCAACACCTACGAGCAGTACTTC. This encodes CSVEEPNTYEQYF. This chain joins TRBV29-1 and TRBJ2-7, with D unresolved. CDR1 SQVTM and CDR2 ANQGSEA come from the germline V gene. V lost 0 bases and J lost 2, with 8 bases in between. There are 13 residues in the CDR3.

This clone was seen a few times. The J gene is TRBJ2-1, the V gene TRBV28; TRBD2 agrees at 12 bases. Germline trimming cut 6 bases from V and 8 bases from J; bases unmatched to any gene: 8. CDR1 and CDR2 from the germline V gene are MDHEN and SYDVKM. The length of the CDR3 is 15 residues. The CDR3 sequence is CASRLLAGGRDEQFF. The CDR3 nucleotides are TGTGCCAGCAGACTCCTAGCGGGAGGGCGCGATGAGCAGTTCTTC.

The genes are TRBV7-9 and TRBJ2-7; D is possibly TRBD1 or TRBD2 (5 bases each). From germline, CDR1 is SEHNR and CDR2 FQNEAQ (reference sequence). This CDR3 has 15 residues. The germline V and J ends were trimmed by 4 bases and 2 bases, with 15 bases remaining between them. Here the CDR3 reads CASSSQSGAAYEQYF. The DNA for the CDR3 is TGTGCCAGCAGCTCACAGTCCGGGGCCGCCTACGAGCAGTACTTC.

The chain links TRBV11-3 to TRBJ2-5; 12 nucleotides line up with TRBD1. Germline lookup yields CDR1 SGHNT and CDR2 YENEEA. This CDR3 spans 16 amino acids. The junction had 5 bases not matched to a gene; V was cut back by 1 base and J by 5 bases. CDR3 sequence reads: CASSLAGTGGWETQYF. The CDR3 coding sequence is TGTGCCAGCAGCTTAGCCGGGACAGGGGGCTGGGAGACCCAGTACTTC. Together with reference TRBV11-3 and TRBJ2-5, the CDR3 gives the full variable domain: EAGVVQSPRYKIIEKKQPVAFWCNPISGHNTLYWYLQNLGQGPELLIRYENEEAVDDSQLPKDRFSAERLKGVDSTLKIQPAELGDSAVYLCASSLAGTGGWETQYFGPGTRLLVL.

The chain is built from TRBV7-9 and TRBJ1-4, with D tentatively TRBD1 (5 bases). CDR1 is SEHNR and CDR2 is FQNEAQ in the germline V gene (reference sequence). V lost 2 bases and J lost 8, with 12 bases in between. This CDR3 is 14 amino acids long. CDR3 region: CASSLLGVGEKLFF. As DNA, the CDR3 is TGTGCCAGCAGCTTACTGGGGGTTGGAGAAAAACTGTTTTTT.